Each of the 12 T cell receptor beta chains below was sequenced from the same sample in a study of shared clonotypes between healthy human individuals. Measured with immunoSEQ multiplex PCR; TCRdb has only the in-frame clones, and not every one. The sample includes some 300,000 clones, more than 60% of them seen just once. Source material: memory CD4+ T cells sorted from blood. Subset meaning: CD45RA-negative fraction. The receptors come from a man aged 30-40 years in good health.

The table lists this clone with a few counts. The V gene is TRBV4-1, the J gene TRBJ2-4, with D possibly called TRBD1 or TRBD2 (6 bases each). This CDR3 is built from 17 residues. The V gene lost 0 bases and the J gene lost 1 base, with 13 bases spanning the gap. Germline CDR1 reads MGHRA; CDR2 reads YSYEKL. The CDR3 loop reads CASSQEGGLAAKNIQYF. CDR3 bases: TGCGCCAGCAGCCAAGAAGGGGGGCTTGCGGCCAAAAACATTCAGTACTTC.

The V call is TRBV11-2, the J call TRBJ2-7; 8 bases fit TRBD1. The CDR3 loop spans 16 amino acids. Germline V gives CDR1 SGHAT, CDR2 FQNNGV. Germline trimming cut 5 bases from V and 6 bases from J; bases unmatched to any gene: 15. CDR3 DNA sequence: TGTGCCAGCAGCCCCCGTTGGACAGGGTTCACGGGCGAGCAGTACTTC. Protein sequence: CASSPRWTGFTGEQYF.

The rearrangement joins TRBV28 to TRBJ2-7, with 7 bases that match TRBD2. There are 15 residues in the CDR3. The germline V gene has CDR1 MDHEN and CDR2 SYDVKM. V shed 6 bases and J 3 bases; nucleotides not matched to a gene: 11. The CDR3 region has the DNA TGTGCCAGCAGGACCAGCGGGGAGGGGAGCTACGAGCAGTACTTC. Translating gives CASRTSGEGSYEQYF.

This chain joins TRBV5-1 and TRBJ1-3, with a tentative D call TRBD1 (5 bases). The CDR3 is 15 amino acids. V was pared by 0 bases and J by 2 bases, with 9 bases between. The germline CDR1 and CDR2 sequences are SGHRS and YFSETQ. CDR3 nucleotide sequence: TGCGCCAGCAGCTTGGCCGCAGGGCCTGGAAACACCATATATTTT. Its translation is CASSLAAGPGNTIYF.

CDR3 sequence: CASSQKETQYF. The CDR3 nucleotides read TGTGCCAGCAGCCAAAAAGAGACCCAGTACTTC. The chain joins TRBV7-9 to TRBJ2-5; D remains unclear. Trimming pared 5 bases from V and 3 bases from J, leaving 4 bases between. Per the germline V gene, CDR1 is SEHNR and CDR2 is FQNEAQ (reference sequence). This CDR3 comprises 11 residues.

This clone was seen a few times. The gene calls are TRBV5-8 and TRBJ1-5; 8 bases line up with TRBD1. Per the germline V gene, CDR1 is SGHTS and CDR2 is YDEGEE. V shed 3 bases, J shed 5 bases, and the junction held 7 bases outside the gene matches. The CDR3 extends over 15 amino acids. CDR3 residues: CASSSEQGVYQPQHF. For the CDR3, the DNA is TGTGCCAGCAGCTCGGAACAGGGGGTCTATCAGCCCCAGCATTTT.

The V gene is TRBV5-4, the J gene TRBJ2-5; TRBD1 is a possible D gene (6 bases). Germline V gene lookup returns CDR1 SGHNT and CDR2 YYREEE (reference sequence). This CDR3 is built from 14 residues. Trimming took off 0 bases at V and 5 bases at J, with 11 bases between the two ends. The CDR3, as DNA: TGTGCCAGCAGCTTGGCAGGGGCGAGGGAGACCCAGTACTTC. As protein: CASSLAGARETQYF. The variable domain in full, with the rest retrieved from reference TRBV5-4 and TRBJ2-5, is ETGVTQSPTHLIKTRGQQVTLRCSSQSGHNTVSWYQQALGQGPQFIFQYYREEENGRGNFPPRFSGLQFPNYSSELNVNALELDDSALYLCASSLAGARETQYFGPGTRLLVL.

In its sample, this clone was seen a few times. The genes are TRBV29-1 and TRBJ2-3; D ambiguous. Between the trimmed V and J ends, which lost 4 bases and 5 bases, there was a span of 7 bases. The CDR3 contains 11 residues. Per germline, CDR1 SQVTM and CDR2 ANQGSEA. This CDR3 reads CSVGRQDTQYF. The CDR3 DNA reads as TGCAGCGTTGGACGGCAAGATACGCAGTATTTT.

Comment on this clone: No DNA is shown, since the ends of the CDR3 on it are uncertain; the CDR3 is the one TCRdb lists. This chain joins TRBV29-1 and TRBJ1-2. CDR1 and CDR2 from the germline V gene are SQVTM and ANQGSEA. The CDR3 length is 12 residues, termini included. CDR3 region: CSVREEVGPGTF.

CDR3 sequence reads: CASSPDGGTLRDGYTF. CDR3 sequence (DNA): TGTGCCAGCAGCCCTGATGGGGGGACCCTTCGGGATGGCTACACCTTC. The rearrangement uses TRBV7-9 and TRBJ1-2; D is possibly TRBD1 (5 bases). Looked up from germline, CDR1 is SEHNR and CDR2 is FQNEAQ (reference sequence). Trimming cost V 5 bases and J 6 bases, with 22 bases left between them. The CDR3 is 16 residues long.

This CDR3 is CASSMLAGDPTYEQYF. In DNA form, the CDR3 reads TGTGCCAGTAGTATGCTAGCGGGAGATCCAACCTACGAGCAGTACTTC. The chain joins TRBV19 to TRBJ2-7; 10 bases agree with TRBD2. The germline V gene has CDR1 LNHDA and CDR2 SQIVND (reference sequence). The CDR3 is 16 residues long. J was trimmed by 2 bases and V by 3 bases; bases with no gene match: 7.

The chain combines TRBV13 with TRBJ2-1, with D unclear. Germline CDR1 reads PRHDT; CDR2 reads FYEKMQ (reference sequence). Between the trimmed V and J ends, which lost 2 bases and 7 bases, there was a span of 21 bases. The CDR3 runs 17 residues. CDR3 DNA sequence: TGTGCCAGCAGCTTAAACCCTGTTTTGGGCAATCCAAATGAGCAGTTCTTC. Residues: CASSLNPVLGNPNEQFF.